One sample yielded the 10 T cell receptor beta chains listed below, sequenced in a study of T cell repertoires in cytomegalovirus infection. TCRdb reanalysed the reads using MiXCR and keeps one entry per CDR3 protein. The table shows 340,000 or so distinct CDR3 sequences, with around 25% occurring only once. These TCRs' antigens remain unknown. The source material was cultured PBMCs, sampled from culture after CMV antigen stimulation. Receptors were obtained from a human donor in good health (CMV status not recorded). Some clones in this sample may be carry-over from other donors' samples.

This clonotype was recorded at least ten times. The chain carries TRBV7-9 and TRBJ2-1, with D unclear. The V end was cut by 2 bases, the J end by 0 bases, with 8 bases between. CDR1 SEHNR and CDR2 FQNEAQ come from the germline V gene (reference sequence). There are 15 residues in the CDR3. DNA of the CDR3: TGTGCCAGCAGCTTATTAGGGAACTCCTACAATGAGCAGTTCTTC. Its protein is CASSLLGNSYNEQFF. The whole variable domain, remainder taken from reference TRBV7-9 and TRBJ2-1, is DTGVSQNPRHKITKRGQNVTFRCDPISEHNRLYWYRQTLGQGPEFLTYFQNEAQLEKSRLLSDRFSAERPKGSFSTLEIQRTEQGDSAMYLCASSLLGNSYNEQFFGPGTRLTVL.

The rearrangement uses TRBV6-8 and TRBJ2-7, with no clear D. Germline V gene data show CDR1 as MNHGY and CDR2 as SAAAGT. This CDR3 region has 11 residues. Trimming left V 11 bases short and J 3 bases short, with 11 bases between. The CDR3, as DNA: TGTGCCGCCGGTATGGGCTACGAGCAGTACGTC. Translated, it gives CAAGMGYEQYV.

J is TRBJ1-1 and V is TRBV7-8; possibly TRBD1 for D (5 bases). Per the germline V gene, CDR1 is SGHVS and CDR2 is FQNEAQ. This CDR3 contains 15 residues. With 3 bases removed from V and 0 bases from J, the gap between germline ends came to 11 bases. The CDR3 DNA reads as TGTGCCAGCAGCTTCGGGGGAAGAGTGAACACTGAAGCTTTCTTT. This translates into CASSFGGRVNTEAFF.

This clonotype was observed at least ten times. This chain joins TRBV19 and TRBJ2-4; 8 nucleotides agree with TRBD1. V dropped 4 bases and J dropped 1; count of bases not matched to a gene: 3. CDR1 LNHDA and CDR2 SQIVND come from the germline V gene (reference sequence). The CDR3 has 15 residues. CDR3 residues: CASSSSGGAKNIQYF. Here the CDR3 DNA reads TGTGCCAGTAGTAGTTCAGGGGGCGCCAAAAACATTCAGTACTTC.

The chain has TRBV10-1 and TRBJ2-1; 12 nucleotides line up with TRBD2. The V gene end was trimmed by 5 bases and the J gene end by 7 bases; junction bases not matched to a gene: 6. This CDR3 comprises 15 residues. Germline V gene data show CDR1 as WNHNN and CDR2 as SYGVQD (reference sequence). CDR3 bases: TGCGCCAGCAGTCCGACTAGCGGGAGATTTAATGAGCAGTTCTTC. Translation: CASSPTSGRFNEQFF.

This clonotype appeared many times. The rearrangement links TRBV7-8 to TRBJ1-5; 9 positions agree with TRBD1. With V trimmed by 4 bases and J by 8 bases, 9 bases remained unmatched. The CDR3 sequence is 15 residues long. Germline V gives CDR1 SGHVS, CDR2 FQNEAQ. This chain's CDR3 is CASSYRDRDRKPQHF. The CDR3 DNA reads TGTGCCAGCAGCTACCGGGACAGGGATAGGAAGCCCCAGCATTTT.

The table lists this clonotype with many counts. The gene calls are TRBV7-2 and TRBJ1-5; D gene ambiguous. CDR3 length: 14 residues. The V gene lost 0 bases and the J gene lost 6 bases, with 9 bases spanning the gap. Germline values: CDR1 SGHTA, CDR2 FQGNSA. The CDR3 sequence: CASSLALGFQPQHF. The CDR3 nucleotides are TGTGCCAGCAGCTTAGCGCTCGGGTTTCAGCCCCAGCATTTT.

In its sample, this clonotype was seen many times. V and J are TRBV7-6 and TRBJ2-5; a possible D gene is TRBD2 (5 bases). CDR1 and CDR2 (germline): SGHVS, FNYEAQ. This CDR3 spans 13 amino acids. Deletions cut 8 bases from V and 5 bases from J, with 15 bases between. CDR3 sequence reads: CASGRGPLETQYF. The DNA for the CDR3 is TGTGCCAGCGGTAGAGGGCCTTTGGAGACCCAGTACTTC. Supplemented by reference TRBV7-6 and TRBJ2-5, the full variable domain reads GAGVSQSPRYKVTKRGQDVALRCDPISGHVSLYWYRQALGQGPEFLTYFNYEAQQDKSGLPNDRFSAERPEGSISTLTIQRTEQRDSAMYRCASGRGPLETQYFGPGTRLLVL.

This clonotype appeared a few times. The chain employs TRBV12-3 or TRBV12-4 and TRBJ2-7; 9 bases line up with TRBD1. CDR3 length equals 14 residues. J was trimmed by 7 bases and V by 5 bases; bases with no gene match: 9. The CDR3 DNA follows: TGTGCCAGCAGTCGGGACAGGGTTGTAAGGGAGCAGTACTTC. It translates to CASSRDRVVREQYF.

This clonotype was counted a few times. Here the CDR3 reads CATSDYSGRAYNEQFF. CDR3 bases: TGTGCCACCAGTGATTATAGCGGGAGGGCCTACAATGAGCAGTTCTTC. The chain couples TRBV24-1 to TRBJ2-1, with 11 bases that match TRBD2. The ends lost 2 bases at V and 2 bases at J; junction bases unmatched: 1. The CDR3 length is 16 residues. Germline CDR1 KGHDR, CDR2 SFDVKD.